This T cell receptor beta chain was documented in a study of cytomegalovirus exposure and HLA in healthy donors. V was clipped by 0 bases and J by 5 bases; unmatched bases: 5. Germline lookup yields CDR1 SGDLS and CDR2 YYNGEE. This CDR3 comprises 15 residues. About this clone itself: The antigen is undetermined.

A multiplex PCR was run with 60 Vbeta primers and 13 Jbeta primers. Assay: immunoSEQ multiplex PCR; the TCRdb copy retains only in-frame clones and omits some. In the table there are about 220,000 clones, approximately 88% of which are singletons. Findings of the study overall: The productive fraction for most TCR beta V segments was about 90% or about 30% in an earlier analysis. The majority of TCR sequences were rare, yet some public TCRs appeared in many donors.

Material: PBMCs. The clonotype originates from a boy under 10 years old in good health and CMV-seronegative. This chain uses TRBV9 with TRBJ2-7, with 10 nucleotides matching TRBD1. The CDR3 spells CASSVGGTGVHEQYF. The CDR3 bases are TGTGCCAGCAGCGTAGGTGGGACAGGGGTCCACGAGCAGTACTTC.